This record covers a single T cell receptor (beta chain). Its antigen remains unknown. Within the sample, other DNA sequences also encode this same CDR3. Each subset's genomic DNA was split evenly across several immunoSEQ plates. Produced via immunoSEQ multiplex PCR; TCRdb's table is partial and in-frame only. The table has about 1.1 million clones, 70% to 80% seen once; the top ten hold almost 0.9%. Germline V lookup: CDR1 SGHRS, CDR2 YFSETQ. CDR3 size: 13 residues. V dropped 5 bases and J dropped 2 bases, with 7 bases sitting between them. Donation came from healthy HIV-negative adults that had no recent acute infections or vaccinations. The entry originates in a study of shared clonotypes between healthy human individuals. Findings of the study overall: In several donors, around 5% of naive CD4 clonotypes appeared in common.

This chain uses TRBV5-1 with TRBJ1-4; no reliable D call. What was sequenced was memory CD4+ T cells from PBMCs. The subset was: CD45RA-negative fraction. This receptor was obtained from a man aged 18 to 29 in good health. Some clones in this sample may be carry-over from other donors' samples. The CDR3 spells CASRRETNEKLFF. The CDR3 DNA follows: TGCGCCAGCAGACGGGAGACTAATGAAAAACTGTTTTTT.